Detailed here is one T cell receptor (beta chain). Per the germline V gene, CDR1 is MDHEN and CDR2 is SYDVKM. Between the trimmed V and J ends, which lost 4 bases and 5 bases, there was a span of 12 bases. CDR3 length: 13 amino acids. TCRdb re-called the RT-PCR reads through MiXCR, storing one row per CDR3 protein. The table has 500,000 to 550,000 distinct CDR3 sequences, around a quarter seen once. The data derive from a study of response to subunit inactivated influenza vaccine. These data were likewise used in another study, on T cells expressing NK-cell markers. In that study: As the method of synthesis, 5'RACE template switching with UMIs yielded TCR beta cDNA.

The TCR was taken from a man aged 45-65 years who received an inactivated influenza vaccine. Here the sequenced sample was CD4+ T cells sorted from PBMCs, taken 11 to 12 days after vaccination. The chain recombines TRBV28 with TRBJ2-7, with no clear D. CDR3 protein: CASSYRAEDEQYF. The CDR3 DNA reads as TGTGCCAGCAGTTATAGGGCTGAGGACGAGCAGTACTTC.